This T cell receptor beta chain was sequenced for a study of blood T cell repertoires in COVID-19. Study overall: Sites in the United States, Italy and Spain provided acute and convalescent COVID-19 samples.

Each exposed participant met a COVID-19 case in the 2 weeks preceding study entry. Per the authors' pipeline: Reference gene primer amplification gave nucleated cell count estimates. TCRdb's table, derived via immunoSEQ multiplex PCR, lists solely in-frame clones and lacks some. Clone size and the V and J calls come from that table; the DNA yielded D and trimming. The sample lists roughly 200,000 clones, approximately 86% occurring once. The CDR3 sequence is 16 residues long. Trimming left V 5 bases short and J 3 bases short, with 19 bases between. Germline assignment: CDR1 SGHAT and CDR2 FQNNGV. The sequence was obtained from a woman aged 30 to 39 who had been exposed to COVID-19. The genes are TRBV11-2 and TRBJ1-1; TRBD1 might be the D (5 bases). Source material: PBMCs or T cells enriched from blood (not recorded which). Written as DNA, the CDR3 is TGTGCCAGCAGCCCCGCTAGGGGCCGGGGGGACACTGAAGCTTTCTTT. It translates to CASSPARGRGDTEAFF.